This T cell receptor beta chain was profiled in a study of CD8 T cells in ankylosing spondylitis. The study, taken as a whole, reports: Past research had described some motif variants in reactive arthritis synovial fluid and blood.

In making TCR beta libraries, quantitative 5'-RACE with molecular barcodes was used. MiXCR, run by TCRdb on the 5' RACE reads, gives a single entry per CDR3 protein. Among 150,000 to 200,000 distinct CDR3 sequences listed, 18% were seen once. This clonotype turned up a few times. The antigen remains undetermined. Per germline, CDR1 DFQATT and CDR2 SNEGSKA (reference sequence). The CDR3 is made up of 15 amino acids. Trimming left V 5 bases short and J 5 bases short, with 21 bases between. The chain is built from TRBV20-1 and TRBJ2-5; maybe TRBD1 (6 bases). The source material was blood, either unsorted or a sorted T cell fraction (not recorded which). This sequence was found in a male donor under 30 with ankylosing spondylitis or in good health (not recorded which). The CDR3 nucleotides read TGCAGTGCTCCCCTTGGCCAGGGGATCGTGGAGACCCAGTACTTC. Translation: CSAPLGQGIVETQYF.